The subject of this entry is one T cell receptor (beta chain). Per germline, CDR1 SGHTA and CDR2 FQGNSA. The CDR3 consists of 13 residues. Trimming took 4 bases from V and 0 from J, leaving 7 bases between them. In assigning cohorts, the study relied on participant-reported clinical history. The record originates from a study of blood T cell repertoires in COVID-19. In the study overall: The analysed material was cDNA or gDNA that came from T cells, B-cell-depleted T cells, or PBMCs.

TCRdb's copy holds only in-frame clones and misses some; the assay was immunoSEQ multiplex PCR. Of around 420,000 clones in the sample, roughly 88% were seen once. J is TRBJ2-7 and V is TRBV7-2; D unresolved. The TCR comes from a woman between 40 and 50 years old with acute COVID-19. Sequenced material: PBMCs or T cells enriched from blood (not recorded which). The CDR3 bases are TGTGCCAGCAGCTCCGCGAGCTCCTACGAGCAGTACTTC. Amino acids: CASSSASSYEQYF.